Listed below are T cell receptor beta chains from one sample, sequenced in a study of neoadjuvant anti-PD-1 for oral cavity cancer. Method: immunoSEQ multiplex PCR; TCRdb's copy keeps in-frame clones and lacks some. The table records around 17,000 clones, just over 65% of them present only once. The sample in question was PBMCs, obtained before nivolumab (anti-PD-1) treatment. The receptors derive from a person aged 35-79 years with oral cavity squamous cell carcinoma. Each CDR3 is given without its conserved first and last residue. Each record gives: V gene, J gene, CDR3 protein.

V: TRBV11-2
J: TRBJ2-7
CDR3: ASSFGGQEQY

V: TRBV4-1
J: TRBJ2-7
CDR3: ASSQPRTGPEQY

V: TRBV14
J: TRBJ2-7
CDR3: ASSPGTSGRGYEQY

V: TRBV4-1
J: TRBJ2-1
CDR3: ASSPNPSGAYNEQF

V: TRBV10-3
J: TRBJ2-7
CDR3: AISPSRDRAEQY

V: TRBV4-1
J: TRBJ1-5
CDR3: ASSQDGPYSNQPQH

V: TRBV7-8
J: TRBJ2-3
CDR3: ASSRRVIGPTDTQY

V: TRBV11-2
J: TRBJ1-3
CDR3: ASSSQLGVEAIY

V: TRBV25-1
J: TRBJ2-7
CDR3: ASSDASGSTHYEQY

V: TRBV6-1
J: TRBJ1-1
CDR3: ASPTNGFTEAF

V: TRBV4-2
J: TRBJ1-2
CDR3: ASSPGQGANYGYT

V: TRBV30
J: TRBJ1-2
CDR3: AWMELYWGRYGYT

V: TRBV2
J: TRBJ1-2
CDR3: ASSRTDYGYT

V: TRBV5-1
J: TRBJ1-1
CDR3: ASSLQGGTGEAAF

V: TRBV27
J: TRBJ2-7
CDR3: ASSLSISYEQY

V: TRBV4-2
J: TRBJ2-2
CDR3: ASSLTSSNTGELF

V: TRBV6-5
J: TRBJ1-4
CDR3: ASSYSWAATNEKLF

V: TRBV7-3
J: TRBJ2-7
CDR3: ASSLRGSSGRLLAYEQY

V: TRBV7-3
J: TRBJ2-6
CDR3: ASSVSGTIIRGSGANVLT

V: TRBV5-4
J: TRBJ2-7
CDR3: ASSSGQGGYEQY

V: TRBV19
J: TRBJ1-5
CDR3: ASNREGNQPQH

V: TRBV7-6
J: TRBJ2-7
CDR3: ASSVTRNEQY

V: TRBV7-9
J: TRBJ2-1
CDR3: ASSLSGSYNEQF

V: TRBV18
J: TRBJ2-1
CDR3: ASSPGTRGTGEQF

V: TRBV11-2
J: TRBJ1-1
CDR3: ASSEGARTEAF

V: TRBV6-5
J: TRBJ2-5
CDR3: ASSPGLAAETQY

V: TRBV6-1
J: TRBJ2-7
CDR3: ASRLTGIMDYEQY

V: TRBV30
J: TRBJ2-7
CDR3: ACRHPGQGSYEQY

V: TRBV19
J: TRBJ1-2
CDR3: ATGGRESRNYGYT

V: TRBV27
J: TRBJ2-1
CDR3: ASSLNFYNEQF

V: TRBV29-1
J: TRBJ2-5
CDR3: SVRGGGETQY

V: TRBV6-5
J: TRBJ2-7
CDR3: ASRPFSGGAYEQY

V: TRBV9
J: TRBJ1-2
CDR3: ASSVGTYNYGYT

V: TRBV7-6
J: TRBJ2-7
CDR3: ASSLGGLPENYEQY

V: TRBV6-4
J: TRBJ2-3
CDR3: ASSTVQGSDTQY

V: TRBV28
J: TRBJ1-2
CDR3: ASSWRGQGYT

V: TRBV29-1
J: TRBJ2-3
CDR3: SVEGVGDTQY

V: TRBV5-1
J: TRBJ2-6
CDR3: ASSLLGENTGANVLT

V: TRBV5-6
J: TRBJ2-7
CDR3: ASSSPGQGYEQY

V: TRBV5-1
J: TRBJ1-5
CDR3: ASSLVEVRSNQPQH

V: TRBV2
J: TRBJ2-3
CDR3: ASSETGWGTDTQY

V: TRBV10-2
J: TRBJ1-2
CDR3: ASSSREGAYT

V: TRBV6-5
J: TRBJ1-2
CDR3: ASSYTLTGQGGYT

V: TRBV6-1
J: TRBJ2-1
CDR3: ASRIAGGAYNEQF

V: TRBV7-2
J: TRBJ2-7
CDR3: ASSFGGSSYEQY

V: TRBV29-1
J: TRBJ1-2
CDR3: SVAPGRGVYGYT

V: TRBV6-1
J: TRBJ2-7
CDR3: ASSERWGKYEQY

V: TRBV29-1
J: TRBJ2-4
CDR3: SVVRPGRNIQY

V: TRBV7-7
J: TRBJ2-1
CDR3: ASSLAASGSNEQF

V: TRBV20-1
J: TRBJ2-7
CDR3: SVTPQY

V: TRBV10-1
J: TRBJ1-1
CDR3: ASSNSKNTEAF

V: TRBV6-5
J: TRBJ2-3
CDR3: ASSPRGADTQY

V: TRBV27
J: TRBJ1-2
CDR3: ASSLQWTASNGYT

V: TRBV6-6
J: TRBJ2-1
CDR3: ASSEREIGDNEQF

V: TRBV28
J: TRBJ2-7
CDR3: ASRPTGSSYEQY

V: TRBV19
J: TRBJ2-2
CDR3: ASSIQQGSGGELF

V: TRBV28
J: TRBJ2-7
CDR3: ASMGIGGGNTYEQY

V: TRBV6-1
J: TRBJ2-3
CDR3: ASSTPGQHTDTQY